This T cell receptor beta chain stems from a study of CD8+ T cells in alopecia areata. Looking at the study overall: Twice daily, treated patients received 5 to 10 mg of oral tofacitinib. Tofacitinib lasted 6 to 18 months, then 6 months off drug. Study-level points and caveats: Affected scalp, especially in alopecia totalis/universalis, had a higher clonality than normal scalp did. Although TCR sharing was seen in mice, sharing across patients was less clear, possibly for HLA-related reasons.

This CDR3 contains 17 residues. Germline trimming cut 8 bases from V and 5 bases from J; bases unmatched to any gene: 17. The V gene's germline CDR1 is SNHLY and CDR2 FYNNEI. Those with alopecia areata gave lesional scalp punch biopsies and peripheral blood. cDNA serving as the sequencing template came from extracted, reverse transcribed RNA. Libraries were prepared by immunoSEQ multiplex PCR; TCRdb keeps only in-frame clonotypes and omits some of them. The sample carries about 11,000 clones, over 55% recorded once. Notes on this clone: The antigen is undetermined.

The TCR was taken from a human donor with alopecia areata. V and J are TRBV2 and TRBJ2-7, with 11 bases lining up with TRBD2. The sequences come from skin, collected at week 0. CDR3 sequence reads: CASYPGLAGGARHEQYF. CDR3 sequence (DNA): TGTGCCAGCTACCCTGGCCTAGCGGGAGGCGCAAGGCACGAGCAGTACTTC. Full variable domain (missing parts from reference TRBV2 and TRBJ2-7): EPEVTQTPSHQVTQMGQEVILRCVPISNHLYFYWYRQILGQKVEFLVSFYNNEISEKSEIFDDQFSVERPDGSNFTLKIRSTKLEDSAMYFCASYPGLAGGARHEQYFGPGTRLTVT.